Below are 28 T cell receptor beta chains sequenced from a single sample in a study of shared clonotypes between healthy human individuals (dated by TCRdb to the early 2020s). CD8 naive samples were obtained by positive selection for CCR7 among CD45RO-negative cells, yielding a CD45RA+CCR7+ population from which TemRA cells were excluded. Libraries came from the immunoSEQ multiplex PCR assay. This is the immuneACCESS table as TCRdb keeps it, with only in-frame sequences that have V and J called. A part of the clones is gone; compared with another copy, unresolved V genes explain less than half, and the rest is unexplained. For this sample there are fewer than 1 million clones; approximately 96% appear just once. The ten largest clones capture over 0.2% of the sample. The sequenced material came from naive CD8+ T cells sorted from blood. In light of the paper, this sample's cell subset or site label describes: CD45RA+CCR7+. Every receptor here comes from a man aged 25 to 45 in good health.

The V gene is TRBV15, the J gene TRBJ1-5; TRBD1 might be the D (5 bases). V was trimmed by 5 bases and J by 4 bases, leaving 12 bases between them. CDR3 size: 14 residues. CDR1 and CDR2 (germline): LNHNV, YYDKDF (reference sequence). The DNA of the CDR3 is TGTGCCACCAGCGGCCAGGGTACGAATCAGCCCCAGCATTTT. This gives the protein CATSGQGTNQPQHF.

This rearrangement joins TRBV29-1 to TRBJ2-7; a possible D gene is TRBD2 (6 bases). CDR3 size: 13 residues. Germline-derived CDR1 and CDR2 are SQVTM and ANQGSEA. Trimming shortened V by 1 base and J by 0 bases, and 7 bases separated the two germline ends. As DNA, the CDR3 is TGCAGCGTTGAAGCTAGCGACTCCTACGAGCAGTACTTC. This translates into CSVEASDSYEQYF.

The chain uses TRBV7-9 and TRBJ2-3; possible D gene TRBD2, 6 bases. There are 17 residues in the CDR3. Germline CDR1 is SEHNR and CDR2 is FQNEAQ (reference sequence). V was trimmed by 1 base and J by 2 bases, leaving 16 bases between them. CDR3 sequence reads: CASSLDPGGRNTDTQYF. The CDR3 DNA is TGTGCCAGCAGCTTAGATCCTGGGGGGAGAAACACAGATACGCAGTATTTT.

V and J are TRBV4-1 and TRBJ2-7, with no clear D. The CDR3 consists of 15 residues. Germline V gene sequence: CDR1 MGHRA, CDR2 YSYEKL. Trimming cost V 0 bases and J 2 bases, with 11 bases left between them. The CDR3 is CASSQDSLTPYEQYF. The CDR3 DNA reads TGCGCCAGCAGCCAAGATAGCCTAACCCCCTACGAGCAGTACTTC.

This clone showed up just a few times. The same CDR3 also results from other DNA sequences found in this sample. The chain links TRBV4-1 to TRBJ2-7; 7 bases fit TRBD1. The V segment lost 0 bases and the J segment 3 bases; nucleotides outside the gene matches: 2. This CDR3 is 14 amino acids long. The V gene's germline CDR1 is MGHRA and CDR2 YSYEKL. For the CDR3, the DNA is TGCGCCAGCAGCCAAGAAGGGGGCAGCTACGAGCAGTACTTC. Encoded protein: CASSQEGGSYEQYF.

The chain uses TRBV27 and TRBJ2-6; D not resolved. Germline V lookup: CDR1 MNHEY, CDR2 SMNVEV (reference sequence). The CDR3 consists of 15 residues. V shed 8 bases and J shed 0 bases, with 11 bases lying between them. The CDR3 nucleotides read TGTGCCAGCCGACATACCCTCTCTGGGGCCAACGTCCTGACTTTC. Protein product: CASRHTLSGANVLTF. The full variable domain, in which reference TRBV27 and TRBJ2-6 provide the parts outside the CDR3, is EAQVTQNPRYLITVTGKKLTVTCSQNMNHEYMSWYRQDPGLGLRQIYYSMNVEVTDKGDVPEGYKVSRKEKRNFPLILESPSPNQTSLYFCASRHTLSGANVLTFGAGSRLTVL.

This clone was seen a single time. V is TRBV6-6 and J is TRBJ1-1; possible D gene TRBD1, 6 bases. Trimming left V 5 bases short and J 0 bases short, with 13 bases between. Per the germline V gene, CDR1 is MNHNY and CDR2 is SVGAGI (reference sequence). This CDR3 has 15 residues. This CDR3 reads CASSPLQGMNTEAFF. CDR3 DNA sequence: TGTGCCAGCAGTCCACTGCAGGGGATGAACACTGAAGCTTTCTTT.

The chain carries TRBV2 and TRBJ2-3, with D hard to call. Germline V gene data show CDR1 as SNHLY and CDR2 as FYNNEI. This CDR3 is built from 12 residues. The V end was cut by 8 bases, the J end by 4 bases, with 10 bases between. The chain's CDR3 is CASPTRPDTQYF. The DNA for the CDR3 is TGTGCCAGCCCCACACGGCCAGATACGCAGTATTTT.

V gene TRBV5-4 combines with J gene TRBJ2-5; D might be TRBD2 (6 bases). V was shortened by 4 bases and J by 9 bases, with 19 bases between the two germline ends. Germline CDR1 is SGHNT and CDR2 is YYREEE (reference sequence). The length of the CDR3 is 14 residues. The CDR3 coding sequence is TGTGCCAGCAGCCAGTGGAGGGACCTGGAGGCCCAGTACTTC. Amino acids: CASSQWRDLEAQYF.

CDR3 coding DNA: TGTGCCAGCAGCTTGGCGGGTGACAGGGGAGAGACCCAGTACTTC. Its translation: CASSLAGDRGETQYF. The gene calls are TRBV5-4 and TRBJ2-5, with 8 bases aligning to TRBD1. Looked up from germline, CDR1 is SGHNT and CDR2 is YYREEE (reference sequence). The CDR3 has 15 amino acids. The trim removed 0 bases at V and 4 bases at J, leaving 5 bases unmatched.

The chain employs TRBV27 and TRBJ1-5; D is unresolved. Germline V CDR1 and CDR2: MNHEY, SMNVEV (reference sequence). The CDR3 has 15 residues. Trimming shortened V by 4 bases and J by 3 bases, and 13 bases separated the two germline ends. The CDR3 reads CASSSRVSPNQPQHF. The CDR3 DNA reads TGTGCCAGCAGTTCAAGGGTCAGCCCCAATCAGCCCCAGCATTTT.

The J gene is TRBJ2-1, the V gene TRBV7-9; TRBD2 aligns across 9 bases. Germline CDR1 reads SEHNR; CDR2 reads FQNEAQ (reference sequence). This CDR3 comprises 15 residues. The junction had 9 bases not matched to a gene; V was cut back by 6 bases and J by 6 bases. DNA for the CDR3: TGTGCCAGCAGTAAAACCGGGACTAGCATCAATGAGCAGTTCTTC. Its translation is CASSKTGTSINEQFF.

The CDR3 sequence: CASSLTSGMVTDTQYF. The CDR3 bases are TGTGCCAGCAGTCTAACAAGCGGGATGGTGACAGATACGCAGTATTTT. This sequence joins TRBV7-3 and TRBJ2-3; 7 bases agree with TRBD2. V lost 6 bases, J lost 3 bases, and 12 bases stayed unmatched. Germline CDR1 and CDR2: SGHTA and FQGTGA. This CDR3 contains 16 residues.

The V call is TRBV15, the J call TRBJ1-5, with 10 bases identical to TRBD1. Germline CDR1 LNHNV, CDR2 YYDKDF (reference sequence). This CDR3 has 15 residues. The trim removed 6 bases at V and 7 bases at J, leaving 9 bases unmatched. CDR3 region: CATSTDRGPTQPQHF. DNA for the CDR3: TGTGCCACCAGTACCGACAGGGGGCCGACCCAGCCCCAGCATTTT.

Notes on this clone: The same CDR3 is also encoded by other DNA sequences in this sample. This rearrangement joins TRBV4-1 to TRBJ2-7, with 10 bases identical to TRBD2. Germline V gene data show CDR1 as MGHRA and CDR2 as YSYEKL. V trimming: 1 base; J trimming: 2 bases; junction bases outside the gene matches: 2. There are 15 residues in the CDR3. This CDR3 is CASSQGLAGAYEQYF. The CDR3 coding sequence is TGCGCCAGCAGCCAAGGTCTAGCGGGAGCCTACGAGCAGTACTTC.

The chain has TRBV6-1 and TRBJ2-1, with 12 bases fitting TRBD2. Per the germline V gene, CDR1 is MNHNS and CDR2 is SASEGT. The V and J ends lost 3 bases and 3 bases, in that order; junction bases with no gene match: 6. The CDR3 contains 17 residues. The CDR3: CASSDRLAGENYNEQFF. CDR3 nucleotides: TGTGCCAGCAGTGACCGACTAGCGGGAGAGAACTACAATGAGCAGTTCTTC.

This chain links TRBV4-1 with TRBJ2-7; 8 bases map to TRBD1. V was clipped by 2 bases and J by 7 bases; unmatched bases: 16. This CDR3 is built from 17 residues. Germline V gene sequence: CDR1 MGHRA, CDR2 YSYEKL. The CDR3 nucleotides are TGCGCCAGCAGCCAACTTCATCGGACAGGGCCCGGCGGTGAGCAGTACTTC. Translation gives CASSQLHRTGPGGEQYF.

The genes are TRBV29-1 and TRBJ2-3, with 9 bases fitting TRBD2. The trim removed 5 bases at V and 4 bases at J, leaving 7 bases unmatched. Germline assignment: CDR1 SQVTM and CDR2 ANQGSEA. There are 14 residues in the CDR3. The CDR3 protein is CSVKKREEPDTQYF. Written as DNA, the CDR3 is TGCAGCGTTAAAAAGCGGGAGGAACCAGATACGCAGTATTTT.

The chain employs TRBV5-4 and TRBJ2-5; 7 bases align to TRBD1. V lost 4 bases, J lost 5 bases, and 14 bases stayed unmatched. The CDR3 length is 16 residues. Germline CDR1 is SGHNT and CDR2 is YYREEE (reference sequence). Written as DNA, the CDR3 is TGTGCCAGCAGCCACATTGGACAGGAGCCAGGGGAGACCCAGTACTTC. The encoded protein is CASSHIGQEPGETQYF.

This clone was seen a single time. The chain combines TRBV9 with TRBJ2-7, with no clear D. V gave up 0 bases and J gave up 6 bases, with 7 bases separating them. Germline-derived CDR1 and CDR2 are SGDLS and YYNGEE. The CDR3 is made up of 12 amino acids. CDR3 bases: TGTGCCAGCAGCGTAGTAGTGGGCGAGCAGTACTTC. Translated, it gives CASSVVVGEQYF.

The genes are TRBV28 and TRBJ2-2; possibly TRBD1 for D (6 bases). Germline assignment: CDR1 MDHEN and CDR2 SYDVKM. This CDR3 spans 17 amino acids. The V and J ends lost 7 bases and 0 bases respectively, with 18 bases between them. This CDR3 is CASTLTGTNANTGELFF. CDR3 DNA sequence: TGTGCCAGCACCCTAACCGGGACAAATGCGAACACCGGGGAGCTGTTTTTT. The whole variable domain, remainder taken from reference TRBV28 and TRBJ2-2, is DVKVTQSSRYLVKRTGEKVFLECVQDMDHENMFWYRQDPGLGLRLIYFSYDVKMKEKGDIPEGYSVSREKKERFSLILESASTNQTSMYLCASTLTGTNANTGELFFGEGSRLTVL.

V usage is TRBV27 and J usage is TRBJ2-2; TRBD2 is a possible D gene (5 bases). The V gene lost 6 bases and the J gene lost 7 bases, with 15 bases spanning the gap. Germline CDR1 is MNHEY and CDR2 is SMNVEV (reference sequence). The CDR3 totals 14 residues. DNA for the CDR3: TGTGCCAGCAGCTTAGCGTGGGAGTACGGGGAGCTGTTTTTT. Translated: CASSLAWEYGELFF.

This chain joins TRBV29-1 and TRBJ2-1; TRBD2 matches 10 bases. The V gene's germline CDR1 is SQVTM and CDR2 ANQGSEA. Unmatched junction bases numbered 6, after V lost 4 bases and J lost 6 bases. CDR3 length equals 14 residues. CDR3: CSVGSGRGSNEQFF. DNA of the CDR3: TGCAGCGTTGGCAGCGGGAGGGGATCCAATGAGCAGTTCTTC.

The chain uses TRBV6-5 and TRBJ1-3; 8 bases fit TRBD1. The V segment lost 6 bases and the J segment 1 base; nucleotides outside the gene matches: 2. Germline CDR1 is MNHEY and CDR2 is SVGAGI. CDR3 length: 14 residues. CDR3 DNA sequence: TGTGCCAGCAGGACAGGGGAATCTGGAAACACCATATATTTT. Amino acid sequence: CASRTGESGNTIYF.

The CDR3 region has the DNA TGTGCCAGCAGCCCCAAATCAGAGACCCAGTACTTC. Its translation: CASSPKSETQYF. The V call is TRBV9, the J call TRBJ2-5; D not resolved. The CDR3 extends over 12 amino acids. CDR1 SGDLS and CDR2 YYNGEE come from the germline V gene. Trimming cost V 4 bases and J 4 bases, with 8 bases left between them.

The genes are TRBV5-1 and TRBJ2-7; a weak D match, TRBD2 (5 bases). Germline values: CDR1 SGHRS, CDR2 YFSETQ. This CDR3 has 13 amino acids. Trimming cost V 0 bases and J 4 bases, with 8 bases left between them. CDR3 residues: CASSLVGGYEQYF. For the CDR3, the DNA is TGCGCCAGCAGCTTGGTTGGAGGATACGAGCAGTACTTC.

This clone has only one observation. CDR3 in DNA: TGTGCCAGCAGCTTGAGTTGGGACTCGGCCTACGAGCAGTACTTC. Its protein product is CASSLSWDSAYEQYF. V and J are TRBV5-6 and TRBJ2-7, with D possibly being TRBD2 (6 bases). Trimming left V 1 base short and J 2 bases short, with 13 bases between. From germline, CDR1 is SGHDT and CDR2 YYEEEE. The CDR3 totals 15 residues.

The rearrangement joins TRBV7-9 to TRBJ1-1; a weak D match, TRBD1 (5 bases). Germline assignment: CDR1 SEHNR and CDR2 FQNEAQ (reference sequence). The CDR3 contains 16 residues. Trimming removed 4 bases at V and 2 bases at J, with 17 bases between. The CDR3 here is CASSSADRGLNTEAFF. CDR3 nucleotide sequence: TGTGCCAGCAGCTCCGCCGACAGAGGACTAAACACTGAAGCTTTCTTT.